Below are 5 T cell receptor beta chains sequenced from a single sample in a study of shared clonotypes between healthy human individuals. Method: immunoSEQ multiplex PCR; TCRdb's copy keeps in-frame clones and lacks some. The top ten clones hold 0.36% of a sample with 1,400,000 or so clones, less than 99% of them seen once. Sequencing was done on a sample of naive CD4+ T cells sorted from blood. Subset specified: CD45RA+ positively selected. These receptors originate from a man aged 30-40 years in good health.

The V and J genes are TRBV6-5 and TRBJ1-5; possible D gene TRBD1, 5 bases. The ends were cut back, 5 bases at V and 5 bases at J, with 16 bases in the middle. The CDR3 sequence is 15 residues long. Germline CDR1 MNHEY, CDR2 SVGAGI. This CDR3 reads CASSTNGGKDQPQHF. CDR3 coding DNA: TGTGCCAGCAGTACTAATGGGGGGAAGGATCAGCCCCAGCATTTT.

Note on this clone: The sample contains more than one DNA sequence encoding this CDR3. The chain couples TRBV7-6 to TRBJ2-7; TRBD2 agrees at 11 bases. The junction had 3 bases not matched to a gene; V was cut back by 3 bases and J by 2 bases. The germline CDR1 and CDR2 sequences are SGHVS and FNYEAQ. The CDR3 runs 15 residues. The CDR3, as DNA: TGTGCCAGCAGCTTGGGGACTAGCGGAACCTACGAGCAGTACTTC. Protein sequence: CASSLGTSGTYEQYF. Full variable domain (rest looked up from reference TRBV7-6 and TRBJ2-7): GAGVSQSPRYKVTKRGQDVALRCDPISGHVSLYWYRQALGQGPEFLTYFNYEAQQDKSGLPNDRFSAERPEGSISTLTIQRTEQRDSAMYRCASSLGTSGTYEQYFGPGTRLTVT.

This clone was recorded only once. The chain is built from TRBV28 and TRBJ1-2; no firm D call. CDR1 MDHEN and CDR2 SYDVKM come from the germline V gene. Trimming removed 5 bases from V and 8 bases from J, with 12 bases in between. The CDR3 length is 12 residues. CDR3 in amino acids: CASSLPPVGYTF. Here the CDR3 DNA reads TGTGCCAGCAGTCTCCCCCCCGTAGGCTACACCTTC.

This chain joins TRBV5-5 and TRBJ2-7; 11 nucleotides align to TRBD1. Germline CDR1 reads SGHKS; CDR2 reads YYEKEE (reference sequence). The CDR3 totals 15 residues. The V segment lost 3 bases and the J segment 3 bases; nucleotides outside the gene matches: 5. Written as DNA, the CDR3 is TGTGCCAGCAGCTCCGGGACAGGGGGGAACTACGAGCAGTACTTC. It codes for CASSSGTGGNYEQYF. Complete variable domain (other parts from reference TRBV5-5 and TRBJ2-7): DAGVTQSPTHLIKTRGQQVTLRCSPISGHKSVSWYQQVLGQGPQFIFQYYEKEERGRGNFPDRFSARQFPNYSSELNVNALLLGDSALYLCASSSGTGGNYEQYFGPGTRLTVT.

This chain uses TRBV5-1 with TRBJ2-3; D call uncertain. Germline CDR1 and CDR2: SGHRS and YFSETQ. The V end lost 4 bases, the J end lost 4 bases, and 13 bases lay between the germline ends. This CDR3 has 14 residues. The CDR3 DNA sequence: TGCGCCAGCAGCCCCGACTCAGGAGCAGATACGCAGTATTTT. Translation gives CASSPDSGADTQYF.